This note documents a single T cell receptor (beta chain) sequence. This CDR3 is 13 amino acids long. CDR1 and CDR2 from the germline V gene are SNHLY and FYNNEI. Trimming stripped 7 bases from V and 2 bases from J, with 11 bases between. This specimen belongs to a study of blood T cell repertoires in COVID-19. Clones were sequenced by immunoSEQ multiplex PCR, and TCRdb holds only the in-frame ones, with some missing. This sample has about 210,000 clones; about 89% occur once, and the top ten carry under 5.5%. The material sequenced was peripheral blood. This receptor was obtained from a woman aged 40 to 50 with acute or convalescent COVID-19. The chain joins TRBV2 to TRBJ1-1; D may be TRBD1 (5 bases). The CDR3 bases are TGTGCCAGCAAGACAGAGACCAACACTGAAGCTTTCTTT. Its protein product is CASKTETNTEAFF.